The T cell receptor beta chain under discussion was sequenced for a study of post-analysis software for immune sequencing data. As for the study in general: Disease courses included relapsing-remitting, secondary progressive and progressive-relapsing multiple sclerosis. Study results and caveats: Relative to controls, patients had five TRBV segments at higher frequency, with TRBV5-6, TRBV5-1 and TRBV20-1 among these. Controls significantly exceeded multiple sclerosis patients in normalized Chao1 diversity. Batch-matched samples strongly co-clustered by F measure.

The V gene lost 6 bases and the J gene lost 3 bases, with 11 bases spanning the gap. Per germline, CDR1 SGHTA and CDR2 FQGNSA. CDR3 size: 13 residues. cDNA libraries for TCR beta contained unique molecular identifiers. TCRdb ran MiXCR on the PCR reads and lists one entry per CDR3 protein. Among fewer than 850,000 distinct CDR3 sequences, roughly 27% were seen once, and the ten largest hold approximately 0.55%. This clonotype was counted between two and nine times. The antigen is undetermined. This chain joins TRBV7-2 and TRBJ1-2; tentatively, D is TRBD1 (6 bases). This clonotype originated in a girl aged 5 to 17 with multiple sclerosis. Sequences were obtained from blood. The CDR3 spells CASRQGGYYGYTF. In DNA, the CDR3 is TGTGCCAGCAGGCAAGGGGGGTACTATGGCTACACCTTC.